The 29 T cell receptor beta chains below were found in one sample sequenced in a study of molecular identifiers for immune sequencing clone quantification. TCRdb re-analysed the PCR reads in MiXCR, keeping a single row per CDR3 protein. The repertoire holds 490,000 or so distinct CDR3 sequences, around 23% seen once, with around 0.8% in the top ten. Sequenced: naive CD8+ T cells from blood, with Jurkat cell RNA spiked in. Subset reported: FACS-sorted CD8+CD4-CCR7+CD45RA+ naive T cells. These receptors were obtained from a human donor in good health. Some libraries in this study had Jurkat cell RNA spiked in.

This clonotype was seen repeatedly, ten times or more. The rearrangement uses TRBV29-1 and TRBJ2-3; D call uncertain. The germline V gene encodes CDR1 SQVTM and CDR2 ANQGSEA. V lost 5 bases and J 0 bases, leaving 9 bases between the germline ends. CDR3 length equals 13 residues. CDR3 coding DNA: TGCAGCGTTTCCACAAAAAGCACAGATACGCAGTATTTT. Residues: CSVSTKSTDTQYF.

CDR3: CASSRGPDGNYEQYF. The DNA for the CDR3 is TGTGCCAGCAGCCGCGGACCGGACGGGAATTACGAGCAGTACTTC. This chain joins TRBV3-1 and TRBJ2-7; a possible D gene is TRBD2 (5 bases). Trimming left V 4 bases short and J 4 bases short, with 17 bases between. CDR1 and CDR2 from the germline V gene are LGHDT and YNNKEL (reference sequence). The CDR3 extends over 15 amino acids.

J is TRBJ2-7 and V is TRBV4-1; D remains ambiguous. There are 13 residues in the CDR3. V gave up 0 bases and J gave up 6 bases, with 9 bases separating them. Looked up from germline, CDR1 is MGHRA and CDR2 is YSYEKL. The CDR3 protein is CASSQESMGEQYF. The CDR3 coding sequence is TGCGCCAGCAGCCAAGAGTCAATGGGCGAGCAGTACTTC.

The J gene is TRBJ2-1, the V gene TRBV12-3 or TRBV12-4; D not certain. V dropped 3 bases and J dropped 5 bases, with 14 bases sitting between them. This CDR3 comprises 15 residues. The CDR3 sequence is CASSLLGRPDNEQFF. The CDR3 DNA follows: TGTGCCAGCAGTTTGTTGGGTCGTCCTGACAATGAGCAGTTCTTC.

Turning to this clonotype: Given a much more abundant clone one base away, this may be a read error. The CDR3 protein is CATLAETSNEQFF. In nucleotides, the CDR3 is TGTGCCACTTTAGCGGAAACTTCCAATGAGCAGTTCTTC. The genes are TRBV7-2 and TRBJ2-1; a possible D gene is TRBD2 (6 bases). This CDR3 spans 13 amino acids. Germline assignment: CDR1 SGHTA and CDR2 FQGNSA. Between the trimmed V and J ends, which lost 10 bases and 6 bases, there was a span of 16 bases.

This chain links TRBV7-9 with TRBJ2-7; 8 bases agree with TRBD1. This CDR3 has 15 residues. The ends lost 4 bases at V and 1 base at J; junction bases unmatched: 6. Germline V gives CDR1 SEHNR, CDR2 FQNEAQ (reference sequence). The CDR3, as DNA: TGTGCCAGCAGCTCCTGGACAGGGTTATCCTACGAGCAGTACTTC. Protein: CASSSWTGLSYEQYF. The full variable domain, rest sourced from reference TRBV7-9 and TRBJ2-7, is DTGVSQNPRHKITKRGQNVTFRCDPISEHNRLYWYRQTLGQGPEFLTYFQNEAQLEKSRLLSDRFSAERPKGSFSTLEIQRTEQGDSAMYLCASSSWTGLSYEQYFGPGTRLTVT.

About this clonotype itself: Just one base apart from a much larger clone, this may be a read error. The V call is TRBV12-3 or TRBV12-4, the J call TRBJ2-3, with TRBD2 matching over 8 bases. The CDR3 covers 17 residues. CDR3 sequence: CDSSLVPGGGTPDTQYF. The CDR3 nucleotides read TGTGACAGCAGTTTAGTCCCAGGCGGGGGGACCCCAGATACGCAGTATTTT.

The CDR3 DNA follows: TGTGCCAGCAGCTTAGCGGCTAACCCCTACGAGCAGTACTTC. Its protein is CASSLAANPYEQYF. The chain has TRBV7-2 and TRBJ2-7, with unresolved D. Germline CDR1 SGHTA, CDR2 FQGNSA. The CDR3 length is 14 residues. V was pared by 0 bases and J by 2 bases, with 8 bases between.

There are a few counts of this clonotype. The CDR3 sequence is CASSLNPQQGQPQHF. The CDR3 bases are TGTGCCAGCAGTTTAAACCCCCAACAGGGGCAGCCCCAGCATTTT. The chain links TRBV27 to TRBJ1-5; the match to TRBD1 covers 7 bases. Trimming took 2 bases from V and 7 from J; bases not matched to a gene: 8. This CDR3 spans 15 amino acids. Germline V gene lookup returns CDR1 MNHEY and CDR2 SMNVEV (reference sequence).

Worth noting for this clonotype: A much more abundant neighbour one base away suggests this may be a read error. CDR3: CASSQAGHQLARNIQYF. CDR3 DNA: TGCGCCAGCAGTCAGGCGGGACACCAACTAGCCAGAAACATTCAGTACTTC. This chain links TRBV23-1 with TRBJ2-4; D tentatively reads TRBD1 or TRBD2 (6 bases each). TRBV23-1 is an ORF, and what it does is uncertain. The CDR3 is 17 residues long.

This clonotype was detected a few times. The chain employs TRBV9 and TRBJ2-3; 9 bases line up with TRBD2. With 0 bases clipped from V and 2 bases from J, the junction kept 4 bases outside the gene matches. Germline V gene data show CDR1 as SGDLS and CDR2 as YYNGEE. CDR3 size: 16 residues. The CDR3 sequence: CASSVEGGGATDTQYF. In nucleotides, the CDR3 is TGTGCCAGCAGCGTAGAGGGCGGGGGGGCCACAGATACGCAGTATTTT.

A few counts support this clonotype. The chain employs TRBV6-2 or TRBV6-3 and TRBJ2-1; a weak D match, TRBD1 (6 bases). The V end was cut by 7 bases, the J end by 2 bases, with 18 bases between. In germline, CDR1 is MNHEY, CDR2 SVGEGT. The CDR3 runs 16 residues. This chain's CDR3 is CASIPSRDTAYNEQFF. CDR3 coding DNA: TGTGCCAGCATTCCATCCCGGGACACAGCCTACAATGAGCAGTTCTTC.

This CDR3 is CASSLWGVLSSYNSPLHF. The DNA of the CDR3 is TGTGCCAGCAGTTTATGGGGGGTCCTTAGCTCCTATAATTCACCCCTCCACTTT. The rearrangement links TRBV12-3 or TRBV12-4 to TRBJ1-6, with TRBD1 as a possible D gene (5 bases). V gave up 2 bases and J gave up 0 bases, with 14 bases separating them. This CDR3 is built from 18 residues.

Note on this clonotype: With a much larger clone just one base away, this may be a read error. The chain joins TRBV6-6 to TRBJ2-7, with D unclear. The CDR3 sequence is 15 residues long. Between the trimmed V and J ends, which lost 10 bases and 7 bases, there was a span of 26 bases. The germline V gene has CDR1 MNHNY and CDR2 SVGAGI (reference sequence). The CDR3 here is CATRPVEFRPYEQYF. The CDR3 DNA follows: TGTGCCACCAGGCCCGTGGAGTTTCGACCGTATGAGCAGTACTTC.

In this sample, this clonotype turned up a few times. V is TRBV12-3 or TRBV12-4 and J is TRBJ2-2; 9 bases align to TRBD1. V was pared by 5 bases and J by 4 bases, with 8 bases of the junction left unmatched. CDR3 length: 16 amino acids. CDR3 nucleotide sequence: TGTGCCAGCAGTCCCACAGGGGGCCAGGTCACCGGGGAGCTGTTTTTT. Translated, it gives CASSPTGGQVTGELFF.

V and J are TRBV28 and TRBJ1-1, with D uncertain. This CDR3 is built from 15 residues. Between the trimmed V and J ends, which lost 4 bases and 4 bases, there was a span of 16 bases. Germline values: CDR1 MDHEN, CDR2 SYDVKM. The CDR3 spells CASSWRGKTITEAFF. CDR3 in DNA: TGTGCCAGCAGTTGGCGGGGAAAGACGATCACTGAAGCTTTCTTT.

Regarding this clonotype: A much more abundant neighbour one base away suggests this may be a read error. The chain uses TRBV30 and TRBJ2-3; no clear D. Germline values: CDR1 GTSNPN, CDR2 SVGIG (reference sequence). This CDR3 is built from 12 residues. V lost 3 bases and J lost 2, with 6 bases in between. CDR3 sequence reads: CAWSGVTDTQYF. The CDR3 DNA sequence: TGTGCCTGGAGCGGAGTCACAGATACGCAGTATTTT.

This clonotype was seen ten or more times. The chain recombines TRBV20-1 with TRBJ1-2, with a tentative D call TRBD1 (6 bases). Germline V lookup: CDR1 DFQATT, CDR2 SNEGSKA (reference sequence). The CDR3 totals 15 residues. The ends were cut back, 1 base at V and 8 bases at J, with 20 bases in the middle. CDR3 nucleotides: TGCAGTGCTAGAGTACCAGGGGCCCTTTATAACGGCTACACCTTC. The encoded protein is CSARVPGALYNGYTF.

About this clonotype itself: A much larger clone is a single base away; this may be a read error. The rearrangement joins TRBV7-2 to TRBJ1-5; D remains ambiguous. The germline V and J ends were trimmed by 4 bases and 3 bases, with 13 bases remaining between them. The germline CDR1 and CDR2 sequences are SGHTA and FQGNSA. The length of the CDR3 is 15 residues. The CDR3 region has the DNA TGTGCCAGCAGCTACGATGACAATAACAATCAGCCCCAGCATTTT. It is translated as CASSYDDNNNQPQHF.

V is TRBV27 and J is TRBJ2-3, with a possible D match to TRBD1 (6 bases). CDR1 is MNHEY and CDR2 is SMNVEV in the germline V gene (reference sequence). The CDR3 is 15 residues long. The ends were cut back, 5 bases at V and 4 bases at J, with 16 bases in the middle. CDR3 nucleotide sequence: TGTGCCAGCAGTCCGAGGACAGTAAGCGCAGATACGCAGTATTTT. As protein: CASSPRTVSADTQYF.

This clonotype was counted a few times. The chain joins TRBV20-1 to TRBJ2-7; the D call may be TRBD1 or TRBD2 (5 bases each). V was trimmed by 6 bases and J by 0 bases, leaving 12 bases between them. CDR3 length: 13 amino acids. CDR1 is DFQATT and CDR2 is SNEGSKA in the germline V gene (reference sequence). DNA of the CDR3: TGCAGTGCACCGGGACGGGCCTCCTACGAGCAGTACTTC. Translating gives CSAPGRASYEQYF.

This clonotype was counted a few times. Here the CDR3 reads CAISVDRRYEQYF. CDR3 nucleotide sequence: TGTGCCATCAGTGTTGACAGAAGATACGAGCAGTACTTC. The genes are TRBV10-3 and TRBJ2-7, with D perhaps matching TRBD1 (5 bases). The V gene's germline CDR1 is ENHRY and CDR2 SYGVKD. The length of the CDR3 is 13 residues. Trimming took 4 bases from V and 4 from J, leaving 11 bases between them.

The V and J genes are TRBV7-7 and TRBJ2-3, with D uncertain. Trimming removed 2 bases at V and 2 bases at J, with 11 bases between. The CDR3 extends over 15 amino acids. Germline V gene lookup returns CDR1 SSHAT and CDR2 FNYEAQ (reference sequence). The CDR3 DNA reads as TGTGCCAGCAGCTTACGCGGTGGATCCACAGATACGCAGTATTTT. Its translation is CASSLRGGSTDTQYF.

The genes are TRBV6-2 or TRBV6-3 and TRBJ1-1; D may be TRBD1 (5 bases). Germline assignment: CDR1 MNHEY and CDR2 SVGEGT. Trimming removed 0 bases from V and 4 bases from J, with 12 bases in between. The CDR3 has 15 residues. The CDR3 protein is CASSYSGPQGTEAFF. The CDR3 region has the DNA TGTGCCAGCAGTTACTCGGGTCCTCAGGGCACTGAAGCTTTCTTT.

This clonotype was picked up many times. This chain connects TRBV7-2 to TRBJ2-3; TRBD2 matches 14 bases. Per the germline V gene, CDR1 is SGHTA and CDR2 is FQGNSA. The CDR3 spans 15 residues. V lost 5 bases to trimming and J lost 7 bases; unmatched junction nucleotides: 5. CDR3 nucleotides: TGTGCCAGCAGCCCCGGGACTAGCGGGGGAAATACGCAGTATTTT. Translating gives CASSPGTSGGNTQYF. The variable domain in full, completed from reference TRBV7-2 and TRBJ2-3, reads GAGVSQSPSNKVTEKGKDVELRCDPISGHTALYWYRQSLGQGLEFLIYFQGNSAPDKSGLPSDRFSAERTGGSVSTLTIQRTQQEDSAVYLCASSPGTSGGNTQYFGPGTRLTVL.

This clonotype was seen a handful of times. This chain connects TRBV24-1 to TRBJ2-1; no firm D call. Trimming pared 4 bases from V and 9 bases from J, leaving 6 bases between. The CDR3 covers 11 residues. Germline lookup yields CDR1 KGHDR and CDR2 SFDVKD. The CDR3 region has the DNA TGTGCCACCAGTGACCTTACTGAGCAGTTCTTC. Protein product: CATSDLTEQFF.

This clonotype occurred a few times. The gene calls are TRBV5-8 and TRBJ1-1; perhaps TRBD1 as D (6 bases). CDR1 is SGHTS, CDR2 YDEGEE, per germline. This CDR3 has 13 amino acids. Trimming removed 7 bases from V and 0 bases from J, with 10 bases in between. The CDR3 here is CASHDRLNTEAFF. The CDR3 DNA follows: TGTGCCAGCCACGACAGGTTGAACACTGAAGCTTTCTTT.

V usage is TRBV20-1 and J usage is TRBJ2-7, with D possibly being TRBD1 (5 bases). The CDR3 is 16 residues long. Germline CDR1 reads DFQATT; CDR2 reads SNEGSKA (reference sequence). The CDR3 nucleotides are TGCAGCCTAGTGGATACCCCGACAGTCGAATCCTACGAGCAGTACTTC. Its protein is CSLVDTPTVESYEQYF.

A remark on this clonotype: At one end the junction does not follow the germline gene, possibly because of a read error. This chain links TRBV5-6 with TRBJ1-2; maybe TRBD1 (6 bases). The CDR3 length is 15 residues. Germline CDR1 SGHDT, CDR2 YYEEEE. In nucleotides, the CDR3 is TGTGCCAGCAGCTTGTTTGGGGGGCGTGACTATGGCTTCACCTTC. This gives the protein CASSLFGGRDYGFTF.